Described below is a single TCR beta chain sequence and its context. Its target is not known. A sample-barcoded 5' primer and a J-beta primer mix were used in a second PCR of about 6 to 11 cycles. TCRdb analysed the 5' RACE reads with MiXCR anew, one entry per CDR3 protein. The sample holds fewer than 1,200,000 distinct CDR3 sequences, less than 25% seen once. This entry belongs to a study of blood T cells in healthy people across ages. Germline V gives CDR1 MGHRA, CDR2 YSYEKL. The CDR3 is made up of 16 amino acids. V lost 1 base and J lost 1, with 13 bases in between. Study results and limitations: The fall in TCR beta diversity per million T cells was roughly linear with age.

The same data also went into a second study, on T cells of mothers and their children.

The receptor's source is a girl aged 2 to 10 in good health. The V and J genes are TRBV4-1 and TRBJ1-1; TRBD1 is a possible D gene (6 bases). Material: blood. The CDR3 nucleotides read TGCGCCAGCAGCCAAGGAAGAGGGGGGGGGAACACTGAAGCTTTCTTT. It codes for CASSQGRGGGNTEAFF.